Below, 20 T cell receptor beta chains from the same sample are listed, as sequenced in a study of shared clonotypes between healthy human individuals. Naive CD8 cells lacked CD45RO and underwent positive selection for CCR7, leaving out terminally differentiated effector memory CD45RA+ cells. The repertoire was sequenced with immunoSEQ multiplex PCR; TCRdb's copy has only in-frame clones and lacks some. The sample contains about 2 million clones, approximately 94% of which appear only once. Sequencing input: naive CD8+ T cells sorted from blood. The origin of the receptors is a man aged 18-30 years in good health.

The chain has TRBV4-1 and TRBJ2-7, with D perhaps given as TRBD1 or TRBD2 (5 bases each). Germline CDR1 MGHRA, CDR2 YSYEKL. This CDR3 has 15 residues. V dropped 2 bases and J dropped 0 bases, with 11 bases sitting between them. This CDR3 reads CASSQRDGDSYEQYF. The CDR3, as DNA: TGCGCCAGCAGCCAAAGGGACGGTGACTCCTACGAGCAGTACTTC.

This chain links TRBV4-1 with TRBJ2-7, with D hard to call. The CDR3 consists of 14 residues. The germline CDR1 and CDR2 sequences are MGHRA and YSYEKL. V lost 2 bases and J 1 base, leaving 9 bases between the germline ends. This CDR3 is CASSQRPESYEQYF. The CDR3 DNA sequence: TGCGCCAGCAGCCAAAGACCAGAATCCTACGAGCAGTACTTC.

The chain carries TRBV9 and TRBJ1-2, with D hard to call. This CDR3 has 15 residues. The germline V gene has CDR1 SGDLS and CDR2 YYNGEE. V was clipped by 0 bases and J by 4 bases, with 13 bases between them. The chain's CDR3 is CASSVGAPTGYGYTF. CDR3 sequence (DNA): TGTGCCAGCAGCGTAGGGGCCCCCACTGGCTATGGCTACACCTTC.

Comment on this clone: The same CDR3 is also encoded by other DNA sequences in this sample. This chain joins TRBV28 and TRBJ1-2; 10 nucleotides align to TRBD1. The CDR3 loop spans 13 amino acids. The trim removed 9 bases at V and 3 bases at J, leaving 4 bases unmatched. CDR1 is MDHEN, CDR2 SYDVKM, per germline. The CDR3 spells CASSGQGDYGYTF. DNA of the CDR3: TGTGCCAGTAGTGGACAGGGGGACTATGGCTACACCTTC.

This chain uses TRBV5-1 with TRBJ1-2; TRBD1 aligns across 9 bases. CDR1 is SGHRS and CDR2 is YFSETQ in the germline V gene. There are 14 residues in the CDR3. Losses at the gene ends were 4 bases for V and 4 bases for J; bases not matched to a gene: 5. The CDR3 DNA reads TGCGCCAGCAGCGAGGAACAGGGGGCCTATGGCTACACCTTC. Protein: CASSEEQGAYGYTF.

The chain uses TRBV6-1 and TRBJ2-7; D possibly corresponds to TRBD1 (6 bases). The CDR3 is 14 amino acids. V was pared by 5 bases and J by 0 bases, with 11 bases between. CDR1 is MNHNS and CDR2 is SASEGT in the germline V gene. The chain's CDR3 is CASSSGTPSYEQYF. In DNA, the CDR3 is TGTGCCAGCAGTTCCGGGACACCCTCCTACGAGCAGTACTTC.

To note about this clone: This sample also contains other DNA sequences that code for the same CDR3. V usage is TRBV9 and J usage is TRBJ1-2; D unclear. Trimming took off 1 base at V and 1 base at J, with 5 bases between the two ends. Germline V lookup: CDR1 SGDLS, CDR2 YYNGEE. This CDR3 is built from 13 residues. CDR3 coding DNA: TGTGCCAGCAGCGTATCAGATAACTATGGCTACACCTTC. Amino acid sequence: CASSVSDNYGYTF.

The chain is built from TRBV28 and TRBJ1-1, with D perhaps TRBD1 (6 bases). The CDR3 consists of 12 residues. Trimming cost V 10 bases and J 1 base, with 10 bases left between them. The V gene's germline CDR1 is MDHEN and CDR2 SYDVKM. CDR3 in DNA: TGTGCCACCTCGGACAGGAACACTGAAGCTTTCTTT. This gives the protein CATSDRNTEAFF.

The chain recombines TRBV13 with TRBJ2-3, with D perhaps matching TRBD1 (5 bases). The length of the CDR3 is 13 residues. Germline loops: CDR1 PRHDT, CDR2 FYEKMQ (reference sequence). Trimming removed 11 bases at V and 2 bases at J, with 14 bases between. The DNA for the CDR3 is TGTGCCCCCAGGGCCACCTACACAGATACGCAGTATTTT. Translated: CAPRATYTDTQYF.

The rearrangement uses TRBV7-6 and TRBJ1-4; 11 nucleotides match TRBD1. The J segment lost 8 bases and the V segment lost 5 bases, leaving 7 bases of the junction unmatched. Germline CDR1 reads SGHVS; CDR2 reads FNYEAQ. The CDR3 is 15 amino acids. DNA for the CDR3: TGTGCCAGCAGCCCAGGGACAGGGGGTGGGGAAAAACTGTTTTTT. Its translation: CASSPGTGGGEKLFF.

The chain combines TRBV7-9 with TRBJ2-7; maybe TRBD2 (6 bases). The CDR3 spans 15 residues. V lost 2 bases and J lost 3, with 14 bases in between. Germline V lookup: CDR1 SEHNR, CDR2 FQNEAQ (reference sequence). The CDR3 protein is CASSLQLGLHYEQYF. The DNA of the CDR3 is TGTGCCAGCAGCTTACAGCTGGGACTCCACTACGAGCAGTACTTC.

The V call is TRBV29-1, the J call TRBJ1-1; possible D gene TRBD1, 5 bases. Germline V CDR1 and CDR2: SQVTM, ANQGSEA. Trimming took off 7 bases at V and 6 bases at J, with 21 bases between the two ends. The CDR3 loop spans 14 amino acids. This CDR3 is CSATRGEWGPEAFF. The CDR3 coding sequence is TGCAGCGCCACGCGAGGGGAGTGGGGCCCTGAAGCTTTCTTT.

This sequence joins TRBV13 and TRBJ2-7; TRBD1 aligns across 7 bases. The CDR3 consists of 14 residues. Germline CDR1 is PRHDT and CDR2 is FYEKMQ (reference sequence). Trimming at V came to 5 bases and at J to 2 bases, leaving 6 bases not matched to a gene. The CDR3 bases are TGTGCCAGCAGCACCGAGGGGGCCCCCTACGAGCAGTACTTC. It yields the protein CASSTEGAPYEQYF.

This clone appeared once. V and J are TRBV5-6 and TRBJ1-6; D is unresolved. The germline V and J ends were trimmed by 4 bases and 8 bases, with 19 bases remaining between them. This CDR3 region has 16 residues. The germline V gene encodes CDR1 SGHDT and CDR2 YYEEEE. CDR3 sequence (DNA): TGTGCCAGCAGCCCGTTCCCCACGGACGGATATTCACCCCTCCACTTT. Translating it yields CASSPFPTDGYSPLHF.

The chain joins TRBV7-9 to TRBJ2-2, with a possible D match to TRBD1 (5 bases). The CDR3 is 15 residues long. The V end lost 5 bases, the J end lost 4 bases, and 14 bases lay between the germline ends. Germline values: CDR1 SEHNR, CDR2 FQNEAQ (reference sequence). CDR3 protein: CASSTYSGFTGELFF. The CDR3 region has the DNA TGTGCCAGCAGCACTTACTCAGGGTTCACCGGGGAGCTGTTTTTT. Full variable domain (outside the CDR3, taken from reference TRBV7-9 and TRBJ2-2): DTGVSQNPRHKITKRGQNVTFRCDPISEHNRLYWYRQTLGQGPEFLTYFQNEAQLEKSRLLSDRFSAERPKGSFSTLEIQRTEQGDSAMYLCASSTYSGFTGELFFGEGSRLTVL.

The gene calls are TRBV7-9 and TRBJ2-3; 11 bases are a match to TRBD2. CDR3 length equals 16 residues. CDR1 is SEHNR, CDR2 FQNEAQ, per germline (reference sequence). V dropped 3 bases and J dropped 4; count of bases not matched to a gene: 6. CDR3 sequence: CASSLASGGIADTQYF. The CDR3 nucleotides are TGTGCCAGCAGCTTGGCTAGCGGGGGGATCGCAGATACGCAGTATTTT. The full variable domain, rest sourced from reference TRBV7-9 and TRBJ2-3, is DTGVSQNPRHKITKRGQNVTFRCDPISEHNRLYWYRQTLGQGPEFLTYFQNEAQLEKSRLLSDRFSAERPKGSFSTLEIQRTEQGDSAMYLCASSLASGGIADTQYFGPGTRLTVL.

The gene calls are TRBV30 and TRBJ2-3; D is tentatively TRBD1 or TRBD2 (6 bases each). Per germline, CDR1 GTSNPN and CDR2 SVGIG (reference sequence). This CDR3 is built from 14 residues. CDR3 protein: CAHKGGVGTDTQYF. The CDR3 nucleotides are TGTGCACATAAGGGGGGAGTCGGGACAGATACGCAGTATTTT.

The V and J genes are TRBV4-1 and TRBJ2-1; tentatively, D is TRBD1 or TRBD2 (5 bases each). This CDR3 has 13 residues. The germline CDR1 and CDR2 sequences are MGHRA and YSYEKL. The V and J ends lost 1 base and 6 bases respectively, with 7 bases between them. The CDR3 region has the DNA TGCGCCAGCAGCCAAGGGGGGAGCAATGAGCAGTTCTTC. Its translation: CASSQGGSNEQFF.

V is TRBV10-2 and J is TRBJ2-7, with 7 positions matching TRBD1. The CDR3 has 14 amino acids. Germline V gene lookup returns CDR1 WSHSY and CDR2 SAAADI. V shed 4 bases, J shed 2 bases, and the junction held 5 bases outside the gene matches. CDR3 nucleotide sequence: TGCGCCAGCAGTGGACCCGGGACAGCCTACGAGCAGTACTTC. Its translation is CASSGPGTAYEQYF.

This clone was detected once. The chain is built from TRBV5-6 and TRBJ2-7; D may be TRBD1 (6 bases). Germline CDR1 SGHDT, CDR2 YYEEEE. CDR3 length equals 17 residues. Trimming shortened V by 4 bases and J by 5 bases, and 25 bases separated the two germline ends. CDR3 residues: CASSGKTGIAVGDEQYF. CDR3 in DNA: TGTGCCAGCAGCGGAAAAACAGGGATTGCCGTGGGGGACGAGCAGTACTTC.